The 22 T cell receptor beta chains in this list originate from one sample, sequenced in a study of T cells in narcolepsy. TCRdb's table, derived via immunoSEQ multiplex PCR, lists solely in-frame clones and lacks some. This table holds approximately 35,000 clones, more than 75% found once. Sequenced: memory (CD45RA-) CD4+ T cells from blood. The receptors were sampled from a human donor in good health.

This chain connects TRBV6-5 to TRBJ1-2, with TRBD1 identical over 9 bases. The CDR3 has 13 amino acids. Germline lookup yields CDR1 MNHEY and CDR2 SVGAGI. V dropped 6 bases and J dropped 3; count of bases not matched to a gene: 2. CDR3 coding DNA: TGTGCCAGCAGGAGACAGGGGGACTATGGCTACACCTTC. Its translation is CASRRQGDYGYTF.

This chain uses TRBV2 with TRBJ1-1; D possibly corresponds to TRBD1 (5 bases). This CDR3 comprises 15 residues. The germline V gene has CDR1 SNHLY and CDR2 FYNNEI. Trimming took off 7 bases at V and 2 bases at J, with 17 bases between the two ends. CDR3 bases: TGTGCCAGCACCGTCGGGGCTAACTTTAACACTGAAGCTTTCTTT. It specifies CASTVGANFNTEAFF.

This chain uses TRBV6-1 with TRBJ2-5; D is ambiguous. The last part of the DNA fits TRBJ2-7 better; the J call may be wrong. Germline CDR1 is MNHNS and CDR2 is SASEGT. The length of the CDR3 is 12 residues. The CDR3 is CASSEGPYEQYF. DNA for the CDR3: TGTGCCAGCAGTGAAGGCCCCTACGAGCAGTACTTC.

The V call is TRBV2, the J call TRBJ1-4, with TRBD1 as a possible D gene (5 bases). Germline V gene lookup returns CDR1 SNHLY and CDR2 FYNNEI. V lost 5 bases and J lost 8, with 15 bases in between. The CDR3 consists of 14 residues. The CDR3 nucleotides read TGTGCCAGCAGTAGGGACGGCCAAGTGGAAAAACTGTTTTTT. The encoded protein is CASSRDGQVEKLFF.

This clone came up once. The gene calls are TRBV19 and TRBJ1-6, with D possibly TRBD1 on 5 matching bases. Germline V gene data show CDR1 as LNHDA and CDR2 as SQIVND (reference sequence). CDR3 length equals 17 residues. Trimming took off 7 bases at V and 5 bases at J, with 21 bases between the two ends. CDR3 amino acids: CASNWDPRDGNNSPLHF. For the CDR3, the DNA is TGTGCCAGTAATTGGGACCCCCGTGATGGAAATAATTCACCCCTCCACTTT.

The CDR3 protein is CASSLFGAEQPQHF. DNA of the CDR3: TGTGCCAGCAGCTTGTTTGGGGCGGAACAGCCCCAGCATTTT. J is TRBJ1-5 and V is TRBV5-4, with D possibly being TRBD1 (5 bases). The CDR3 has 14 residues. The germline V gene encodes CDR1 SGHNT and CDR2 YYREEE (reference sequence). The V end was cut by 1 base, the J end by 7 bases, with 12 bases between.

This clone has a single count. The chain has TRBV30 and TRBJ2-6; D is unclear. V lost 5 bases to trimming and J lost 1 base, with 3 bases between them. CDR3 length: 12 amino acids. Per germline, CDR1 GTSNPN and CDR2 SVGIG (reference sequence). The CDR3 is CAWWSGANVLTF. The DNA for the CDR3 is TGTGCCTGGTGGTCTGGGGCCAACGTCCTGACTTTC.

V usage is TRBV5-6 and J usage is TRBJ1-2; unclear D gene. In germline, CDR1 is SGHDT, CDR2 YYEEEE. V lost 7 bases to trimming and J lost 4 bases, with 17 bases between them. This CDR3 spans 14 amino acids. The CDR3 spells CASRTRLGIYGYTF. Written as DNA, the CDR3 is TGTGCCAGCCGTACCCGACTCGGGATCTATGGCTACACCTTC.

V is TRBV5-1 and J is TRBJ2-2; D is perhaps TRBD2 (6 bases). V dropped 4 bases and J dropped 4 bases, with 11 bases sitting between them. This CDR3 region has 14 residues. In germline, CDR1 is SGHRS, CDR2 YFSETQ. The CDR3, as DNA: TGCGCCAGCAGCGACGGGGGATCCACCGGGGAGCTGTTTTTT. Encoded protein: CASSDGGSTGELFF.

This clone was seen a single time. The chain carries TRBV5-6 and TRBJ2-6; 12 bases fit TRBD1. Germline V lookup: CDR1 SGHDT, CDR2 YYEEEE. Unmatched junction bases numbered 7, after V lost 1 base and J lost 2 bases. This CDR3 spans 19 amino acids. The CDR3 nucleotides read TGTGCCAGCAGCTTGTTCGGGACAGGGGGCCCACCTGGGGCCAACGTCCTGACTTTC. It is translated as CASSLFGTGGPPGANVLTF.

This chain links TRBV30 with TRBJ2-6; D possibly corresponds to TRBD2 (7 bases). Trimming pared 0 bases from V and 0 bases from J, leaving 15 bases between. The CDR3 covers 18 residues. Germline CDR1 is GTSNPN and CDR2 is SVGIG (reference sequence). CDR3 DNA sequence: TGTGCCTGGAGTGTACACGGGGGGCTAGGCTCTGGGGCCAACGTCCTGACTTTC. This translates into CAWSVHGGLGSGANVLTF.

The J gene is TRBJ1-2, the V gene TRBV2; the D is unclear. V lost 3 bases, J lost 3 bases, and 17 bases lay in between. CDR1 SNHLY and CDR2 FYNNEI come from the germline V gene. This CDR3 is 16 amino acids long. In nucleotides, the CDR3 is TGTGCCAGCAGTGATTCTCGTAGACGGCGGGACTATGGCTACACCTTC. This gives the protein CASSDSRRRRDYGYTF.

The chain is built from TRBV27 and TRBJ2-7; TRBD1 aligns across 8 bases. The V and J ends lost 5 bases and 2 bases, in that order; junction bases with no gene match: 8. Per germline, CDR1 MNHEY and CDR2 SMNVEV (reference sequence). The CDR3 has 15 residues. CDR3 nucleotide sequence: TGTGCCAGCAGTCTTTCGGACAGGGCCACCTACGAGCAGTACTTC. Translation gives CASSLSDRATYEQYF.

The V call is TRBV5-1, the J call TRBJ1-1; no reliable D call. Trimming cost V 3 bases and J 0 bases, with 9 bases left between them. The CDR3 totals 14 residues. Germline values: CDR1 SGHRS, CDR2 YFSETQ. The CDR3 here is CASSSGLMNTEAFF. The CDR3 DNA reads as TGCGCCAGCAGCTCTGGACTGATGAACACTGAAGCTTTCTTT.

The genes are TRBV15 and TRBJ1-2, with D hard to call. The CDR3 sequence is 14 residues long. The V and J ends lost 3 bases and 2 bases respectively, with 10 bases between them. The germline gives CDR1 LNHNV, CDR2 YYDKDF (reference sequence). As DNA, the CDR3 is TGTGCCACCAGCAGTTGGACCGAAAACTATGGCTACACCTTC. Its protein is CATSSWTENYGYTF.

On this clone itself: Other DNA variants within this sample encode the same CDR3. This chain uses TRBV6-4 with TRBJ1-1; the D gene is possibly TRBD1 (6 bases). With 0 bases removed from V and 2 bases from J, the gap between germline ends came to 7 bases. Germline CDR1 is MRHNA and CDR2 is SNTAGT. This CDR3 spans 14 amino acids. The CDR3 DNA is TGTGCCAGCAGTGACTCGGACAGAAACACTGAAGCTTTCTTT. Translation gives CASSDSDRNTEAFF.

The chain combines TRBV29-1 with TRBJ2-7; the match to TRBD1 covers 12 bases. CDR1 is SQVTM, CDR2 ANQGSEA, per germline. The CDR3 contains 13 residues. J was trimmed by 7 bases and V by 7 bases; bases with no gene match: 8. The CDR3: CSAPGQGAGEQYF. In nucleotides, the CDR3 is TGCAGCGCGCCGGGACAGGGGGCGGGGGAGCAGTACTTC.

This chain joins TRBV5-1 and TRBJ1-6, with D possibly matching TRBD1 (5 bases). The germline gives CDR1 SGHRS, CDR2 YFSETQ. The CDR3 contains 14 residues. Trimming pared 1 base from V and 5 bases from J, leaving 7 bases between. The DNA for the CDR3 is TGCGCCAGCAGCTTGACAGGCGATAATTCACCCCTCCACTTT. Its protein product is CASSLTGDNSPLHF.

The chain employs TRBV6-5 and TRBJ1-5; D unclear. Germline V gives CDR1 MNHEY, CDR2 SVGAGI. V lost 6 bases and J lost 7, with 13 bases in between. This CDR3 is 13 amino acids long. The CDR3 bases are TGTGCCAGCAGCCACGGGCCGCGGCAGCCCCAGCATTTT. Translating it yields CASSHGPRQPQHF.

The chain carries TRBV19 and TRBJ1-2; no definite D call. V lost 5 bases, J lost 2 bases, and 15 bases lay in between. CDR3 length equals 15 residues. Per the germline V gene, CDR1 is LNHDA and CDR2 is SQIVND (reference sequence). Written as DNA, the CDR3 is TGTGCCAGTAGTCGGGGAGGCGGTTCGAACTATGGCTACACCTTC. This gives the protein CASSRGGGSNYGYTF.

V is TRBV19 and J is TRBJ1-5; D uncertain. Germline V gene sequence: CDR1 LNHDA, CDR2 SQIVND (reference sequence). V shed 3 bases and J shed 0 bases, with 21 bases lying between them. The CDR3 is 19 amino acids. This CDR3 reads CASSIDPPDAINSNQPQHF. The CDR3 region has the DNA TGTGCCAGTAGTATCGACCCTCCGGATGCAATCAATAGCAATCAGCCCCAGCATTTT.

The rearrangement joins TRBV6-5 to TRBJ1-5, with 9 bases lining up with TRBD1. The CDR3 sequence is 15 residues long. V shed 6 bases and J 1 base; nucleotides not matched to a gene: 4. Looked up from germline, CDR1 is MNHEY and CDR2 is SVGAGI. The CDR3 DNA sequence: TGTGCCAGCAGGTTGGGACAGGGAAGCAATCAGCCCCAGCATTTT. It yields the protein CASRLGQGSNQPQHF.